This passage covers 24 T cell receptor beta chains from one sample sequenced in a study of neoadjuvant nivolumab and ipilimumab in lung cancer. Produced via immunoSEQ multiplex PCR; TCRdb's table is partial and in-frame only. This table holds about 12,000 clones, approximately 94% found once. The sequencing used peripheral blood, collected after neoadjuvant nivolumab, alone or with ipilimumab, at or shortly before surgery. These receptors were collected from an adult with non-small cell lung cancer.

The rearrangement uses TRBV11-3 and TRBJ2-1; D perhaps matches TRBD2 (5 bases). Trimming left V 5 bases short and J 6 bases short, with 14 bases between. CDR3 length equals 14 residues. The V gene's germline CDR1 is SGHNT and CDR2 YENEEA. CDR3 sequence (DNA): TGTGCCAGCAGCGATAGGAGGTTTCCCAATGAGCAGTTCTTC. It encodes CASSDRRFPNEQFF.

V usage is TRBV4-2 and J usage is TRBJ2-2; D gene uncertain. The V end lost 4 bases, the J end lost 6 bases, and 9 bases lay between the germline ends. The germline V gene has CDR1 LGHNA and CDR2 YNFKEQ. This CDR3 spans 13 amino acids. CDR3 DNA: TGTGCCAGCAGCCCCCTCGCGGCCGGGGAGCTGTTTTTT. It encodes CASSPLAAGELFF.

The J gene is TRBJ1-1, the V gene TRBV18; 8 bases line up with TRBD1. Germline assignment: CDR1 KGHSH and CDR2 LQKENI. V lost 4 bases and J lost 1; bases outside the gene matches: 5. The length of the CDR3 is 15 residues. The CDR3: CASSLQGGANTEAFF. The CDR3 nucleotides are TGTGCCAGCTCACTACAGGGGGGGGCGAACACTGAAGCTTTCTTT.

This chain links TRBV7-9 with TRBJ1-2; 7 positions match TRBD1. V lost 5 bases, J lost 4 bases, and 7 bases stayed unmatched. CDR3 length: 14 amino acids. The V gene's germline CDR1 is SEHNR and CDR2 FQNEAQ (reference sequence). The CDR3 DNA is TGTGCCAGCAGCGTAGGGACAGATACCTATGGCTACACCTTC. Its protein is CASSVGTDTYGYTF. The full variable domain, in which reference TRBV7-9 and TRBJ1-2 provide the parts outside the CDR3, is DTGVSQNPRHKITKRGQNVTFRCDPISEHNRLYWYRQTLGQGPEFLTYFQNEAQLEKSRLLSDRFSAERPKGSFSTLEIQRTEQGDSAMYLCASSVGTDTYGYTFGSGTRLTVV.

The gene calls are TRBV5-4 and TRBJ2-5; D may be TRBD2 (6 bases). The CDR3 is 12 residues long. Per the germline V gene, CDR1 is SGHNT and CDR2 is YYREEE (reference sequence). The CDR3 DNA sequence: TGTGCTACCGGAGGGCCCCGGCAGACCCAGTACTTC. Its translation is CATGGPRQTQYF.

V gene TRBV14 combines with J gene TRBJ2-5; D call uncertain. Trimming cost V 1 base and J 5 bases, with 8 bases left between them. The length of the CDR3 is 13 residues. Germline V lookup: CDR1 SGHDN, CDR2 FVKESK. CDR3 DNA sequence: TGTGCCAGCAGCCAAGGACCCTGGGAGACCCAGTACTTC. It translates to CASSQGPWETQYF.

CDR3: CASSLWEGGTDTQYF. The CDR3 DNA follows: TGTGCCAGCAGTTTGTGGGAGGGGGGGACAGATACGCAGTATTTT. The chain has TRBV27 and TRBJ2-3; D might be TRBD2 (7 bases). V lost 3 bases and J 3 bases, leaving 13 bases between the germline ends. The CDR3 contains 15 residues. Germline values: CDR1 MNHEY, CDR2 SMNVEV (reference sequence).

The chain combines TRBV10-3 with TRBJ2-5; 7 bases are shared with TRBD1. Germline CDR1 is ENHRY and CDR2 is SYGVKD. V trimming: 6 bases; J trimming: 3 bases; junction bases outside the gene matches: 4. The CDR3 totals 13 residues. This CDR3 reads CAIRQGVEETQYF. CDR3 nucleotides: TGTGCCATCAGGCAGGGGGTGGAAGAGACCCAGTACTTC.

The chain links TRBV7-2 to TRBJ2-3; the match to TRBD2 covers 7 bases. V was pared by 7 bases and J by 1 base, with 11 bases of the junction left unmatched. Germline CDR1 and CDR2: SGHTA and FQGNSA. This CDR3 spans 16 amino acids. For the CDR3, the DNA is TGTGCCAGCAACCTCAAGGGACTACAGGGCACAGATACGCAGTATTTT. This gives the protein CASNLKGLQGTDTQYF.

This rearrangement joins TRBV7-3 to TRBJ2-1; 9 positions match TRBD1. Germline CDR1 reads SGHTA; CDR2 reads FQGTGA. V was clipped by 1 base and J by 3 bases; unmatched bases: 7. The CDR3 loop spans 17 amino acids. This chain's CDR3 is CASSLKGRDRDYNEQFF. The CDR3, as DNA: TGTGCCAGCAGCTTAAAAGGGAGGGACAGGGACTACAATGAGCAGTTCTTC.

The genes are TRBV4-3 and TRBJ2-1; 12 bases are shared with TRBD2. The CDR3 is 15 amino acids. Per the germline V gene, CDR1 is LGHNA and CDR2 is YSLEER. V trimming: 0 bases; J trimming: 10 bases; junction bases outside the gene matches: 4. This chain's CDR3 is CASSQETSGRGEQFF. Here the CDR3 DNA reads TGCGCCAGCAGCCAAGAGACTAGCGGGAGAGGGGAGCAGTTCTTC.

The CDR3 sequence: CASSSGQVNTEAFF. Here the CDR3 DNA reads TGTGCCAGCAGCTCCGGACAGGTCAACACTGAAGCTTTCTTT. The V gene is TRBV7-2, the J gene TRBJ1-1; 7 nucleotides agree with TRBD1. CDR1 is SGHTA, CDR2 FQGNSA, per germline. The ends lost 4 bases at V and 2 bases at J; junction bases unmatched: 4. The CDR3 extends over 14 amino acids. Full variable domain (remainder filled in from reference TRBV7-2 and TRBJ1-1): GAGVSQSPSNKVTEKGKDVELRCDPISGHTALYWYRQSLGQGLEFLIYFQGNSAPDKSGLPSDRFSAERTGGSVSTLTIQRTQQEDSAVYLCASSSGQVNTEAFFGQGTRLTVV.

The gene calls are TRBV7-6 and TRBJ2-1; TRBD2 matches 7 bases. CDR3 length equals 15 residues. CDR1 and CDR2 from the germline V gene are SGHVS and FNYEAQ. The V gene end was trimmed by 5 bases and the J gene end by 7 bases; junction bases not matched to a gene: 11. The CDR3 sequence is CASSENTGTNNEQFF. In nucleotides, the CDR3 is TGTGCCAGCAGCGAGAATACCGGGACTAATAATGAGCAGTTCTTC.

The chain joins TRBV7-2 to TRBJ1-1; D gene uncertain. Germline CDR1 reads SGHTA; CDR2 reads FQGNSA. Trimming stripped 2 bases from V and 1 base from J, with 5 bases between. The CDR3 sequence is 13 residues long. Written as DNA, the CDR3 is TGTGCCAGCAGCTTAACAGCGAACACTGAAGCTTTCTTT. Amino acids: CASSLTANTEAFF.

As regards this clone: Different DNA sequences within this sample yield the same CDR3. The chain uses TRBV5-4 and TRBJ2-3, with 9 bases identical to TRBD2. Germline lookup yields CDR1 SGHNT and CDR2 YYREEE (reference sequence). The CDR3 runs to 16 residues. V lost 4 bases, J lost 2 bases, and 8 bases stayed unmatched. The CDR3 is CASSPLAGGATDTQYF. For the CDR3, the DNA is TGTGCCAGCAGCCCCCTGGCGGGAGGGGCCACAGATACGCAGTATTTT.

The chain has TRBV9 and TRBJ2-5; tentative D call: TRBD2 (5 bases). The CDR3 has 15 amino acids. Germline CDR1 and CDR2: SGDLS and YYNGEE. Between the trimmed V and J ends, which lost 5 bases and 2 bases, there was a span of 16 bases. CDR3 bases: TGTGCCAGCAGAAAAACGGGGTTGGGGCAAGAGACCCAGTACTTC. It is translated as CASRKTGLGQETQYF.

This rearrangement joins TRBV4-2 to TRBJ2-3; 7 bases fit TRBD2. Germline loops: CDR1 LGHNA, CDR2 YNFKEQ. With 7 bases clipped from V and 1 base from J, the junction kept 5 bases outside the gene matches. This CDR3 comprises 14 residues. The CDR3 DNA sequence: TGTGCCAGCACGCGGGAGTTCGGCACAGATACGCAGTATTTT. Its translation is CASTREFGTDTQYF.

The chain employs TRBV11-2 and TRBJ2-7; TRBD2 aligns across 9 bases. The CDR3 is 14 amino acids. Losses at the gene ends were 3 bases for V and 1 base for J; bases not matched to a gene: 1. Germline V gives CDR1 SGHAT, CDR2 FQNNGV. This CDR3 reads CASSLTSGSYEQYF. The CDR3 DNA reads as TGTGCCAGCAGCTTGACTAGCGGTTCCTACGAGCAGTACTTC.

The chain couples TRBV18 to TRBJ2-7; 7 bases align to TRBD2. V lost 2 bases and J lost 0; bases outside the gene matches: 1. The germline gives CDR1 KGHSH, CDR2 LQKENI. CDR3 size: 14 residues. In DNA, the CDR3 is TGTGCCAGCTCACCAGGGACTACCTCCTACGAGCAGTACTTC. Translation: CASSPGTTSYEQYF.

In its sample, this clone was seen a few times. J is TRBJ2-2 and V is TRBV7-3; 10 bases are shared with TRBD1. The J segment lost 6 bases and the V segment lost 1 base, leaving 2 bases of the junction unmatched. CDR1 and CDR2 (germline): SGHTA, FQGTGA. The CDR3 loop spans 15 amino acids. CDR3 DNA: TGTGCCAGCAGCTTAAGGGGACAGGGGTCCGGGGAGCTGTTTTTT. Encoded protein: CASSLRGQGSGELFF.

The rearrangement uses TRBV4-1 and TRBJ2-4; 10 bases are shared with TRBD2. V shed 4 bases and J 4 bases; nucleotides not matched to a gene: 10. This CDR3 is 17 amino acids long. Looked up from germline, CDR1 is MGHRA and CDR2 is YSYEKL. CDR3 amino acids: CASSPNGASGGKNIQYF. CDR3 coding DNA: TGCGCCAGCAGCCCAAATGGGGCTAGCGGGGGAAAAAACATTCAGTACTTC.

This chain joins TRBV4-2 and TRBJ2-2; no reliable D call. V lost 2 bases to trimming and J lost 2 bases, with 3 bases between them. Germline V gene sequence: CDR1 LGHNA, CDR2 YNFKEQ. This CDR3 is 13 amino acids long. The CDR3 reads CASSQTNTGELFF. In nucleotides, the CDR3 is TGTGCCAGCAGCCAAACTAACACCGGGGAGCTGTTTTTT.

CDR3 sequence reads: CASSSGLAGFDEQFF. CDR3 coding DNA: TGTGCCAGCAGCTCGGGACTAGCGGGGTTCGATGAGCAGTTCTTC. The rearrangement joins TRBV11-2 to TRBJ2-1; 13 nucleotides align to TRBD2. The CDR3 has 15 amino acids. The V gene's germline CDR1 is SGHAT and CDR2 FQNNGV. After removal of 4 bases from V and 8 bases from J, the junction contained 5 bases not matched to a gene.

V is TRBV18 and J is TRBJ2-7, with TRBD1 matching 7 bases. CDR3 length: 13 residues. Germline trimming cut 4 bases from V and 7 bases from J; bases unmatched to any gene: 7. Germline CDR1 reads KGHSH; CDR2 reads LQKENI. The CDR3 region is CASSRDSQREQYF. In DNA form, the CDR3 reads TGTGCCAGCTCACGGGACAGCCAACGGGAGCAGTACTTC.